The 24 T cell receptor beta chains in this list originate from one sample, sequenced in a study of memory CD4+ T cells and cytomegalovirus serostatus. Single viable CD3+CD4+CD8-CD45RO+ cells were sorted as the memory CD4+ T cells. Profiling relied on immunoSEQ multiplex PCR, and the TCRdb table lists in-frame clones only, not all of them. The repertoire holds about 43,000 clones, with around 77% as singletons. Sequencing was performed on memory CD4+ T cells from blood. Receptor source: an adult in good health and CMV-seronegative.

The chain is built from TRBV9 and TRBJ1-2; D is possibly TRBD1 (6 bases). Per germline, CDR1 SGDLS and CDR2 YYNGEE. Trimming stripped 3 bases from V and 6 bases from J, with 9 bases between. This CDR3 contains 12 residues. CDR3 loop: CASSDRVDGYTF. The DNA for the CDR3 is TGTGCCAGCAGCGACAGGGTTGATGGCTACACCTTC.

The chain links TRBV7-9 to TRBJ1-4; the match to TRBD1 covers 10 bases. Per germline, CDR1 SEHNR and CDR2 FQNEAQ (reference sequence). CDR3 length equals 16 residues. Losses at the gene ends were 4 bases for V and 8 bases for J; bases not matched to a gene: 10. CDR3 amino acids: CASSSALGQGNEKLFF. The DNA for the CDR3 is TGTGCCAGCAGCTCCGCCCTGGGACAGGGGAACGAAAAACTGTTTTTT.

V gene TRBV6-1 combines with J gene TRBJ2-7; unclear D gene. The CDR3 is 14 amino acids. Trimming took off 1 base at V and 2 bases at J, with 9 bases between the two ends. CDR1 is MNHNS and CDR2 is SASEGT in the germline V gene. CDR3 sequence reads: CASSEGWGTYEQYF. CDR3 in DNA: TGTGCCAGCAGTGAAGGGTGGGGAACCTACGAGCAGTACTTC.

The chain uses TRBV2 and TRBJ1-6, with D perhaps matching TRBD1 (6 bases). There are 13 residues in the CDR3. Germline V gives CDR1 SNHLY, CDR2 FYNNEI. Trimming stripped 8 bases from V and 4 bases from J, with 9 bases between. The CDR3 protein is CASGTTYNSPLHF. The CDR3 nucleotides read TGTGCCAGCGGGACAACTTATAATTCACCCCTCCACTTT. Full variable domain (remainder filled in from reference TRBV2 and TRBJ1-6): EPEVTQTPSHQVTQMGQEVILRCVPISNHLYFYWYRQILGQKVEFLVSFYNNEISEKSEIFDDQFSVERPDGSNFTLKIRSTKLEDSAMYFCASGTTYNSPLHFGNGTRLTVT.

The rearrangement links TRBV2 to TRBJ1-3; tentative D call: TRBD1 (6 bases). The V and J ends lost 1 base and 6 bases respectively, with 34 bases between them. The CDR3 is made up of 22 amino acids. Germline V gene sequence: CDR1 SNHLY, CDR2 FYNNEI. Written as DNA, the CDR3 is TGTGCCAGCAGTGAAGAATACCGCCGGGGGGCGAGGCGCCACCCAAAAAAAAACACCATATATTTT. This translates into CASSEEYRRGARRHPKKNTIYF.

This chain connects TRBV5-5 to TRBJ1-1; weak D call: TRBD1 (5 bases). Trimming stripped 0 bases from V and 5 bases from J, with 14 bases between. The CDR3 loop spans 15 amino acids. Germline CDR1 reads SGHKS; CDR2 reads YYEKEE (reference sequence). CDR3 DNA: TGTGCCAGCAGCTTGGCGGGGGAGGGCAGAACTGAAGCTTTCTTT. Protein: CASSLAGEGRTEAFF.

The chain links TRBV27 to TRBJ1-2; possible D gene TRBD1, 5 bases. The V and J ends lost 3 bases and 5 bases respectively, with 13 bases between them. From germline, CDR1 is MNHEY and CDR2 SMNVEV (reference sequence). The CDR3 consists of 14 residues. The CDR3 DNA reads TGTGCCAGCAGTTTCAGGGCGGCGGCTTATGGCTACACCTTC. Translating gives CASSFRAAAYGYTF.

The CDR3 bases are TGCGCCAGCAGCCCCCAGAGGGGAGTCTACGAGCAGTACTTC. The encoded protein is CASSPQRGVYEQYF. This chain joins TRBV4-1 and TRBJ2-7, with D possibly being TRBD1 or TRBD2 (5 bases each). This CDR3 contains 14 residues. Trimming stripped 4 bases from V and 3 bases from J, with 13 bases between. Per the germline V gene, CDR1 is MGHRA and CDR2 is YSYEKL.

The rearrangement uses TRBV6-1 and TRBJ2-3; no reliable D call. This CDR3 contains 15 residues. Trimming took off 4 bases at V and 1 base at J, with 12 bases between the two ends. Germline loops: CDR1 MNHNS, CDR2 SASEGT. DNA for the CDR3: TGTGCCAGCAGTGCCGCCCAAGCAGGCACAGATACGCAGTATTTT. The encoded protein is CASSAAQAGTDTQYF.

The chain is built from TRBV6-5 and TRBJ1-5; D gene ambiguous. The CDR3 runs to 13 residues. V was shortened by 8 bases and J by 2 bases, with 10 bases between the two germline ends. Germline CDR1 and CDR2: MNHEY and SVGAGI. CDR3: CASAGGRNQPQHF. CDR3 coding DNA: TGTGCCAGCGCAGGCGGGCGCAATCAGCCCCAGCATTTT.

The chain is built from TRBV6-1 and TRBJ2-7; TRBD2 matches 9 bases. This CDR3 contains 15 residues. Losses at the gene ends were 7 bases for V and 3 bases for J; bases not matched to a gene: 10. Germline V gene sequence: CDR1 MNHNS, CDR2 SASEGT. The CDR3: CASTWRGGPDYEQYF. CDR3 DNA: TGTGCCAGCACGTGGCGGGGGGGCCCGGACTACGAGCAGTACTTC.

This clone has a single count. The gene calls are TRBV6-1 and TRBJ2-7; 7 bases agree with TRBD2. Germline V gene data show CDR1 as MNHNS and CDR2 as SASEGT. Germline trimming cut 5 bases from V and 5 bases from J; bases unmatched to any gene: 9. This CDR3 is 14 amino acids long. CDR3 sequence (DNA): TGTGCCAGCAGTCTCGGCGGGGGTCTCGACGAGCAGTACTTC. This translates into CASSLGGGLDEQYF.

This chain connects TRBV9 to TRBJ2-3, with D possibly being TRBD2 (6 bases). Germline V gives CDR1 SGDLS, CDR2 YYNGEE. The V gene lost 3 bases and the J gene lost 0 bases, with 14 bases spanning the gap. This CDR3 has 16 residues. The CDR3 is CASSGSGGPSTDTQYF. The CDR3 DNA is TGTGCCAGCAGCGGTAGCGGCGGGCCTAGCACAGATACGCAGTATTTT. The variable domain in full, with the rest retrieved from reference TRBV9 and TRBJ2-3, is DSGVTQTPKHLITATGQRVTLRCSPRSGDLSVYWYQQSLDQGLQFLIQYYNGEERAKGNILERFSAQQFPDLHSELNLSSLELGDSALYFCASSGSGGPSTDTQYFGPGTRLTVL.

J is TRBJ2-4 and V is TRBV6-1; possible D gene TRBD1, 6 bases. Trimming removed 6 bases from V and 3 bases from J, with 12 bases in between. Germline CDR1 is MNHNS and CDR2 is SASEGT. The CDR3 covers 14 residues. CDR3 in amino acids: CASSTGIVKNIQYF. In DNA, the CDR3 is TGTGCCAGCAGCACAGGGATTGTCAAAAACATTCAGTACTTC.

This clone has just one count. The V and J genes are TRBV6-1 and TRBJ1-5, with D perhaps TRBD1 (5 bases). Germline CDR1 is MNHNS and CDR2 is SASEGT. Between the trimmed V and J ends, which lost 2 bases and 7 bases, there was a span of 12 bases. CDR3 length: 14 residues. The CDR3 is CASSESGGGQPQHF. The CDR3 DNA reads as TGTGCCAGCAGTGAATCTGGGGGGGGACAGCCCCAGCATTTT.

The CDR3 spells CAWRRGPTDTQYF. CDR3 nucleotide sequence: TGTGCCTGGAGGCGGGGGCCCACAGATACGCAGTATTTT. The rearrangement links TRBV30 to TRBJ2-3, with D possibly matching TRBD2 (7 bases). Trimming cost V 3 bases and J 2 bases, with 9 bases left between them. This CDR3 contains 13 residues. In germline, CDR1 is GTSNPN, CDR2 SVGIG (reference sequence). The whole variable domain, filled in from reference TRBV30 and TRBJ2-3, reads SQTIHQWPATLVQPVGSPLSLECTVEGTSNPNLYWYRQAAGRGLQLLFYSVGIGQISSEVPQNLSASRPQDRQFILSSKKLLLSDSGFYLCAWRRGPTDTQYFGPGTRLTVL.

In regard to this clone: One end of the junction is discordant with germline, which a read error may explain. The chain recombines TRBV5-6 with TRBJ1-6, with a possible D match to TRBD1 (5 bases). This CDR3 has 16 residues. The germline V gene has CDR1 SGHDT and CDR2 YYEEEE. The CDR3 bases are TGTGCCAGCAGCTTGCCCGGGGGAACTTTAAATTTACCCCTCCACTTT. It yields the protein CASSLPGGTLNLPLHF.

The V call is TRBV11-1, the J call TRBJ2-7; D is unclear. From germline, CDR1 is SGHAT and CDR2 FQDESV (reference sequence). CDR3 length equals 13 residues. V gave up 2 bases and J gave up 0 bases, with 5 bases separating them. CDR3 residues: CASSLQSSYEQYF. CDR3 nucleotide sequence: TGTGCCAGCAGCTTACAGAGCTCCTACGAGCAGTACTTC.

This clone showed up just a few times. CDR3 nucleotide sequence: TGTGCCGGGGGAGCGGGGGGAGAAGAGACCCAGTACTTC. Translated: CAGGAGGEETQYF. J is TRBJ2-5 and V is TRBV10-3; 9 positions agree with TRBD2. This CDR3 contains 13 residues. V shed 11 bases, J shed 3 bases, and the junction held 7 bases outside the gene matches. Germline CDR1 and CDR2: ENHRY and SYGVKD.

The genes are TRBV7-8 and TRBJ1-4; D is unclear. CDR1 SGHVS and CDR2 FQNEAQ come from the germline V gene. The V gene lost 6 bases and the J gene lost 3 bases, with 11 bases spanning the gap. This CDR3 spans 14 amino acids. The CDR3 is CASSYFSSNEKLFF. CDR3 bases: TGTGCCAGCAGTTATTTCAGCTCTAATGAAAAACTGTTTTTT. Supplemented by reference TRBV7-8 and TRBJ1-4, the full variable domain reads GAGVSQSPRYKVAKRGQDVALRCDPISGHVSLFWYQQALGQGPEFLTYFQNEAQLDKSGLPSDRFFAERPEGSVSTLKIQRTQQEDSAVYLCASSYFSSNEKLFFGSGTQLSVL.

CDR3 DNA: TGTGCCAGCAGTGAGCACCTCTCATGGAACACTGAAGCTTTCTTT. Translated: CASSEHLSWNTEAFF. V gene TRBV6-1 combines with J gene TRBJ1-1, with D uncertain. This CDR3 has 15 residues. Trimming pared 3 bases from V and 1 base from J, leaving 12 bases between. Germline V gene sequence: CDR1 MNHNS, CDR2 SASEGT.

The V gene is TRBV5-1, the J gene TRBJ1-3; TRBD1 aligns across 8 bases. Germline assignment: CDR1 SGHRS and CDR2 YFSETQ. Trimming took 4 bases from V and 0 from J; bases not matched to a gene: 0. The CDR3 contains 14 residues. CDR3 bases: TGCGCCAGCAGCACAGGGGGCTCTGGAAACACCATATATTTT. Its protein product is CASSTGGSGNTIYF.

V and J are TRBV6-6 and TRBJ1-5, with D tentatively TRBD1 (6 bases). Germline lookup yields CDR1 MNHNY and CDR2 SVGAGI (reference sequence). V lost 2 bases and J 5 bases, leaving 7 bases between the germline ends. This CDR3 has 13 amino acids. The CDR3 reads CASSYKGDQPQHF. The DNA for the CDR3 is TGTGCCAGCAGTTACAAGGGGGATCAGCCCCAGCATTTT.

The chain couples TRBV18 to TRBJ1-4, with 7 positions matching TRBD1. The CDR3 is made up of 14 amino acids. Trimming cost V 2 bases and J 6 bases; bases outside gene matches: 3. The germline CDR1 and CDR2 sequences are KGHSH and LQKENI. CDR3 amino acids: CASSPRQGDEKLFF. CDR3 nucleotide sequence: TGTGCCAGCTCACCAAGGCAGGGGGATGAAAAACTGTTTTTT. The whole variable domain, remainder taken from reference TRBV18 and TRBJ1-4, is NAGVMQNPRHLVRRRGQEARLRCSPMKGHSHVYWYRQLPEEGLKFMVYLQKENIIDESGMPKERFSAEFPKEGPSILRIQQVVRGDSAAYFCASSPRQGDEKLFFGSGTQLSVL.